One sample yielded the 31 T cell receptor beta chains listed below, sequenced in a study of OX40 agonist ivuxolimab in advanced cancers. Sequencing used immunoSEQ multiplex PCR; TCRdb keeps in-frame clones, though not all of them. The profile shows more than 50,000 clones, about 85% of them singletons. This sample comprised CD4+ or CD8+ T cells sorted from blood, obtained in a trial of the OX40 agonist ivuxolimab. The receptors were sampled from an adult with an advanced solid tumor such as melanoma, head and neck, liver or kidney cancer.

The V and J genes are TRBV4-1 and TRBJ2-7; D may be TRBD1 or TRBD2 (6 bases each). With 1 base removed from V and 0 bases from J, the gap between germline ends came to 10 bases. The CDR3 covers 15 residues. CDR1 is MGHRA and CDR2 is YSYEKL in the germline V gene. CDR3 DNA: TGCGCCAGCAGCCAAGTCTGGGGGGCCTCCTACGAGCAGTACTTC. Translating gives CASSQVWGASYEQYF.

This clone has only a few counts. The V and J genes are TRBV4-2 and TRBJ1-2; 8 nucleotides line up with TRBD1. This CDR3 has 13 residues. Unmatched junction bases numbered 4, after V lost 2 bases and J lost 8 bases. Germline assignment: CDR1 LGHNA and CDR2 YNFKEQ. The CDR3 DNA sequence: TGTGCCAGCAGCCAACCGACAGGGGACGGCTACACCTTC. Its translation is CASSQPTGDGYTF.

This chain links TRBV5-5 with TRBJ2-2, with a possible D match to TRBD2 (6 bases). V was clipped by 1 base and J by 1 base, with 14 bases between them. The germline CDR1 and CDR2 sequences are SGHKS and YYEKEE (reference sequence). The CDR3 has 17 residues. CDR3 residues: CASSLLIGGVNTGELFF. CDR3 nucleotides: TGTGCCAGCAGCTTGCTTATTGGCGGGGTGAACACCGGGGAGCTGTTTTTT.

The V and J genes are TRBV6-5 and TRBJ2-1; the D call may be TRBD1 or TRBD2 (5 bases each). The V gene lost 7 bases and the J gene lost 10 bases, with 11 bases spanning the gap. The CDR3 has 11 residues. Germline V gene sequence: CDR1 MNHEY, CDR2 SVGAGI. The CDR3 region has the DNA TGTGCCAGCACAAGGGGACGGGAGCAGTTCTTC. This encodes CASTRGREQFF.

The chain employs TRBV19 and TRBJ1-5; the D is unclear. Germline CDR1 reads LNHDA; CDR2 reads SQIVND (reference sequence). The CDR3 has 14 residues. The V end was cut by 2 bases, the J end by 7 bases, with 12 bases between. CDR3 protein: CASSISSRAQPQHF. Written as DNA, the CDR3 is TGTGCCAGTAGTATAAGTTCGAGGGCCCAGCCCCAGCATTTT.

The chain carries TRBV6-1 and TRBJ1-1; D gene uncertain. The V gene lost 4 bases and the J gene lost 3 bases, with 9 bases spanning the gap. This CDR3 has 13 amino acids. Per the germline V gene, CDR1 is MNHNS and CDR2 is SASEGT. The CDR3 protein is CASSVWLDTEAFF. The DNA for the CDR3 is TGTGCCAGCAGTGTGTGGTTGGACACTGAAGCTTTCTTT.

This clone was seen a single time. The rearrangement links TRBV19 to TRBJ2-7, with 8 nucleotides matching TRBD1. After removal of 6 bases from V and 4 bases from J, the junction contained 11 bases not matched to a gene. Per the germline V gene, CDR1 is LNHDA and CDR2 is SQIVND (reference sequence). CDR3 length: 15 amino acids. CDR3 sequence reads: CASSRQGAKAYEQYF. The CDR3 region has the DNA TGTGCCAGTAGCCGTCAGGGGGCTAAGGCGTACGAGCAGTACTTC.

The rearrangement links TRBV6-1 to TRBJ2-7, with D possibly being TRBD1 or TRBD2 (5 bases each). CDR1 is MNHNS, CDR2 SASEGT, per germline. The CDR3 sequence is 15 residues long. Trimming cost V 0 bases and J 7 bases, with 16 bases left between them. The CDR3 DNA is TGTGCCAGCAGTGAAGCAGCCGGCAGGGACGCTGAGCAGTACTTC. It codes for CASSEAAGRDAEQYF.

This sequence joins TRBV27 and TRBJ2-2; D is uncertain. The CDR3 loop spans 15 amino acids. The V gene's germline CDR1 is MNHEY and CDR2 SMNVEV (reference sequence). V lost 5 bases, J lost 1 base, and 11 bases lay in between. CDR3 coding DNA: TGTGCCAGCAGTAGTTTGGAAAGGAACACCGGGGAGCTGTTTTTT. Encoded protein: CASSSLERNTGELFF.

This chain uses TRBV4-1 with TRBJ2-7, with TRBD1 matching 7 bases. CDR3 length: 18 amino acids. Per germline, CDR1 MGHRA and CDR2 YSYEKL. V lost 0 bases to trimming and J lost 2 bases; unmatched junction nucleotides: 13. The CDR3 nucleotides are TGCGCCAGCAGCCAAGATTTGGCACTAAAGGACAGGACCTACGAGCAGTACTTC. This codes for CASSQDLALKDRTYEQYF.

This chain joins TRBV9 and TRBJ2-6; D is uncertain. Germline CDR1 and CDR2: SGDLS and YYNGEE. The ends were cut back, 0 bases at V and 2 bases at J, with 6 bases in the middle. The CDR3 runs 15 residues. As DNA, the CDR3 is TGTGCCAGCAGCGTAGGAGGAACTGGGGCCAACGTCCTGACTTTC. It translates to CASSVGGTGANVLTF.

The V gene is TRBV7-2, the J gene TRBJ1-5, with unresolved D. CDR1 and CDR2 (germline): SGHTA, FQGNSA. The CDR3 has 15 amino acids. Trimming removed 1 base at V and 5 bases at J, with 12 bases between. In DNA, the CDR3 is TGTGCCAGCAGCTTAGATCATAGAGCCCATCAGCCCCAGCATTTT. This gives the protein CASSLDHRAHQPQHF.

The rearrangement links TRBV14 to TRBJ2-1; D is perhaps TRBD1 or TRBD2 (5 bases each). This CDR3 contains 19 residues. V lost 3 bases, J lost 1 base, and 22 bases lay in between. CDR1 is SGHDN, CDR2 FVKESK, per germline. CDR3 in amino acids: CASSHRAGTHSQSYNEQFF. CDR3 nucleotide sequence: TGTGCCAGCAGCCATAGAGCCGGGACCCACAGCCAGTCCTACAATGAGCAGTTCTTC.

This clone is a singleton in its sample. The CDR3 is CASSGRDTVAKNIQYF. CDR3 nucleotide sequence: TGTGCCAGCTCAGGGCGGGACACTGTAGCCAAAAACATTCAGTACTTC. This chain links TRBV18 with TRBJ2-4, with D possibly being TRBD1 or TRBD2 (6 bases each). Germline V gene lookup returns CDR1 KGHSH and CDR2 LQKENI. The CDR3 length is 16 residues. The V end lost 5 bases, the J end lost 0 bases, and 14 bases lay between the germline ends.

CDR3 protein: CASSSLKADNEQFF. The CDR3 nucleotides read TGTGCCAGCAGCTCCCTAAAGGCGGACAATGAGCAGTTCTTC. V is TRBV11-2 and J is TRBJ2-1; D gene uncertain. V was clipped by 4 bases and J by 5 bases, with 12 bases between them. This CDR3 region has 14 residues. Germline CDR1 SGHAT, CDR2 FQNNGV.

CDR3 nucleotide sequence: TGTGCTAGTGGTTTGAGGGGATCCGGGGAGCTGTTTTTT. Residues: CASGLRGSGELFF. The J gene is TRBJ2-2, the V gene TRBV12-5, with TRBD1 as a possible D gene (5 bases). The CDR3 runs to 13 residues. Germline V CDR1 and CDR2: LGHNT, FRNRAP. Trimming took 2 bases from V and 6 from J, leaving 7 bases between them.

The chain uses TRBV2 and TRBJ1-1; TRBD1 might be the D (5 bases). This CDR3 is built from 13 residues. The germline CDR1 and CDR2 sequences are SNHLY and FYNNEI. Trimming cost V 8 bases and J 7 bases, with 17 bases left between them. The CDR3, as DNA: TGTGCCAGCGGTACGGGGGAGAGTGGTGAAGCTTTCTTT. Its translation is CASGTGESGEAFF.

The rearrangement links TRBV7-9 to TRBJ1-1; D perhaps matches TRBD1 (5 bases). V was clipped by 3 bases and J by 11 bases, with 13 bases between them. This CDR3 region has 12 residues. Germline-derived CDR1 and CDR2 are SEHNR and FQNEAQ (reference sequence). CDR3 in DNA: TGTGCCAGCAGCTTTCTGGTCGGGGCCGCTTTCTTT. Translation: CASSFLVGAAFF.

This clone has only one observation. This chain links TRBV7-6 with TRBJ2-7; no definite D call. This CDR3 has 16 amino acids. Germline V CDR1 and CDR2: SGHVS, FNYEAQ. The ends were cut back, 0 bases at V and 4 bases at J, with 16 bases in the middle. CDR3 nucleotides: TGTGCCAGCAGCTTAGCGCCCGGCGGAACGATTTACGAGCAGTACTTC. Its translation is CASSLAPGGTIYEQYF.

The V call is TRBV19, the J call TRBJ2-2; no clear D gene. V was shortened by 3 bases and J by 5 bases, with 10 bases between the two germline ends. The CDR3 sequence is 14 residues long. Germline V lookup: CDR1 LNHDA, CDR2 SQIVND (reference sequence). The CDR3 DNA follows: TGTGCCAGTAGTATTCTATCGGATACCGGGGAGCTGTTTTTT. Translated: CASSILSDTGELFF.

J is TRBJ1-4 and V is TRBV7-8; perhaps TRBD1 as D (6 bases). Looked up from germline, CDR1 is SGHVS and CDR2 is FQNEAQ. The CDR3 runs to 13 residues. V lost 7 bases to trimming and J lost 6 bases, with 12 bases between them. This chain's CDR3 is CASNNHRDEKLFF. Written as DNA, the CDR3 is TGTGCCAGCAACAATCACAGGGATGAAAAACTGTTTTTT.

This clone has a handful of counts. This chain links TRBV7-2 with TRBJ1-2, with 7 bases matching TRBD1. The ends lost 4 bases at V and 14 bases at J; junction bases unmatched: 13. The CDR3 spans 13 residues. Germline assignment: CDR1 SGHTA and CDR2 FQGNSA. In DNA form, the CDR3 reads TGTGCCAGCAGCTCCCGGGACAGAACTTTGGATACCTTC. Translated, it gives CASSSRDRTLDTF.

This rearrangement joins TRBV15 to TRBJ2-1; D is undetermined. Germline loops: CDR1 LNHNV, CDR2 YYDKDF (reference sequence). Trimming took 8 bases from V and 10 from J, leaving 21 bases between them. This CDR3 is 14 amino acids long. The CDR3 nucleotides read TGTGCCACCTGCCACCAGCCCTATTACGGGGAGCAGTTCTTC. The encoded protein is CATCHQPYYGEQFF.

As to this clone: Other DNA sequences in the same sample also yield this CDR3. V usage is TRBV18 and J usage is TRBJ2-7; D is possibly TRBD1 (5 bases). The V gene lost 1 base and the J gene lost 1 base, with 8 bases spanning the gap. This CDR3 has 14 residues. Germline CDR1 reads KGHSH; CDR2 reads LQKENI. The CDR3 reads CASSPLDSSYEQYF. CDR3 coding DNA: TGTGCCAGCTCACCACTTGACAGTTCCTACGAGCAGTACTTC.

The V call is TRBV4-2, the J call TRBJ1-1; no clear D gene. The germline V gene has CDR1 LGHNA and CDR2 YNFKEQ. This CDR3 has 15 amino acids. The V end lost 0 bases, the J end lost 6 bases, and 14 bases lay between the germline ends. The CDR3 protein is CASSQEVAGQAEAFF. The CDR3 bases are TGTGCCAGCAGCCAAGAAGTTGCAGGTCAGGCTGAAGCTTTCTTT.

The chain couples TRBV19 to TRBJ2-2, with 7 bases identical to TRBD2. CDR1 is LNHDA, CDR2 SQIVND, per germline (reference sequence). The CDR3 length is 15 residues. V was clipped by 3 bases and J by 5 bases; unmatched bases: 6. For the CDR3, the DNA is TGTGCCAGTAGTATCGGTCGGGAGGTAACCGGGGAGCTGTTTTTT. Translated: CASSIGREVTGELFF.

This chain joins TRBV14 and TRBJ2-2; D unresolved. The germline V gene encodes CDR1 SGHDN and CDR2 FVKESK. The CDR3 has 12 residues. The V gene lost 7 bases and the J gene lost 3 bases, with 6 bases spanning the gap. The CDR3 here is CASTRDTGELFF. In DNA, the CDR3 is TGTGCCAGCACTAGGGACACCGGGGAGCTGTTTTTT.

This chain joins TRBV4-3 and TRBJ2-5; TRBD1 might be the D (5 bases). This CDR3 is built from 15 residues. Trimming took off 0 bases at V and 5 bases at J, with 13 bases between the two ends. Germline V gives CDR1 LGHNA, CDR2 YSLEER. The CDR3 DNA follows: TGCGCCAGCAGCCAAGAAAGGGGCAGGCCTGAGACCCAGTACTTC. This gives the protein CASSQERGRPETQYF.

This clone was seen a handful of times. The chain couples TRBV5-1 to TRBJ2-3; TRBD2 might be the D (5 bases). This CDR3 is built from 15 residues. V lost 1 base to trimming and J lost 2 bases, with 11 bases between them. CDR1 is SGHRS and CDR2 is YFSETQ in the germline V gene. The CDR3 DNA is TGCGCCAGCAGCTTGCGGCGGGTATCCACAGATACGCAGTATTTT. Its translation is CASSLRRVSTDTQYF.

V usage is TRBV25-1 and J usage is TRBJ2-3; tentatively, D is TRBD1 (6 bases). CDR1 MGHDK and CDR2 SYGVNS come from the germline V gene. This CDR3 contains 15 residues. Deletions cut 1 base from V and 1 base from J, with 9 bases between. For the CDR3, the DNA is TGTGCCAGCAGTGAATTACAGGGAGGCACAGATACGCAGTATTTT. Protein product: CASSELQGGTDTQYF.

The genes are TRBV5-4 and TRBJ2-4, with 8 bases matching TRBD2. Germline loops: CDR1 SGHNT, CDR2 YYREEE (reference sequence). The CDR3 runs to 15 residues. With 2 bases clipped from V and 8 bases from J, the junction kept 9 bases outside the gene matches. The CDR3, as DNA: TGTGCCAGCAGCTTAGCTGGGGTCGGGGGGGACATTCAGTACTTC. It encodes CASSLAGVGGDIQYF.